Listed here are 15 T cell receptor beta chains from one sample, sequenced in a study of technical replicates of blood from a handful of donors. TCRdb keeps only in-frame clones here, not all; method: immunoSEQ multiplex PCR. The repertoire holds 50,000 to 80,000 clones, with around nine tenths as singletons. The sequencing sample was made of PBMCs. These receptors all come from a human donor in good health. Some clones in this sample may be carry-over from other donors' samples.

The chain uses TRBV7-9 and TRBJ2-3; maybe TRBD1 (6 bases). V shed 3 bases and J shed 5 bases, with 9 bases lying between them. Germline V lookup: CDR1 SEHNR, CDR2 FQNEAQ (reference sequence). This CDR3 has 13 residues. The CDR3 reads CASSFTGLDTQYF. The DNA for the CDR3 is TGTGCCAGCAGCTTTACAGGGTTAGATACGCAGTATTTT.

This clone was seen only once. The J gene is TRBJ2-1, the V gene TRBV2, with 8 bases that match TRBD2. Germline CDR1 reads SNHLY; CDR2 reads FYNNEI. This CDR3 spans 15 amino acids. The J segment lost 2 bases and the V segment lost 3 bases, leaving 3 bases of the junction unmatched. CDR3 sequence reads: CASSDSGGAYNEQFF. CDR3 DNA sequence: TGTGCCAGCAGTGATTCGGGGGGGGCCTACAATGAGCAGTTCTTC. Filled out from reference TRBV2 and TRBJ2-1, the complete variable domain reads EPEVTQTPSHQVTQMGQEVILRCVPISNHLYFYWYRQILGQKVEFLVSFYNNEISEKSEIFDDQFSVERPDGSNFTLKIRSTKLEDSAMYFCASSDSGGAYNEQFFGPGTRLTVL.

This clone was seen only once. This chain links TRBV13 with TRBJ2-7; weak D call: TRBD2 (6 bases). The CDR3 is made up of 14 amino acids. CDR1 and CDR2 (germline): PRHDT, FYEKMQ (reference sequence). Trimming removed 7 bases at V and 2 bases at J, with 15 bases between. CDR3 sequence reads: CASTWGEAPYEQYF. The CDR3 region has the DNA TGTGCCAGCACCTGGGGGGAGGCTCCCTACGAGCAGTACTTC. Using reference TRBV13 and TRBJ2-7 for the parts outside the CDR3, the full variable domain is AAGVIQSPRHLIKEKRETATLKCYPIPRHDTVYWYQQGPGQDPQFLISFYEKMQSDKGSIPDRFSAQQFSDYHSELNMSSLELGDSALYFCASTWGEAPYEQYFGPGTRLTVT.

The chain joins TRBV7-9 to TRBJ2-2; 8 bases map to TRBD1. Germline V gives CDR1 SEHNR, CDR2 FQNEAQ (reference sequence). The CDR3 covers 15 residues. Trimming cost V 5 bases and J 4 bases; bases outside gene matches: 6. CDR3 in DNA: TGTGCCAGCAGCCAACTCCAGGGGGCCACCGGGGAGCTGTTTTTT. It encodes CASSQLQGATGELFF.

This rearrangement joins TRBV30 to TRBJ1-2; D not certain. The CDR3 runs 12 residues. Germline values: CDR1 GTSNPN, CDR2 SVGIG (reference sequence). V lost 5 bases, J lost 0 bases, and 7 bases lay in between. The CDR3 DNA is TGTGCCTGGGACCGGGCTAACTATGGCTACACCTTC. Its protein product is CAWDRANYGYTF.

This clone was detected once. J is TRBJ2-5 and V is TRBV7-9, with 9 bases identical to TRBD1. The V and J ends lost 5 bases and 4 bases, in that order; junction bases with no gene match: 5. The CDR3 consists of 14 residues. Germline V lookup: CDR1 SEHNR, CDR2 FQNEAQ (reference sequence). The CDR3 sequence is CASSPQTGGETQYF. CDR3 nucleotides: TGTGCCAGCAGCCCTCAGACAGGGGGAGAGACCCAGTACTTC.

The CDR3 sequence: CASSQDVAGGAYEQYF. CDR3 DNA: TGCGCCAGCAGCCAAGACGTAGCGGGAGGCGCGTACGAGCAGTACTTC. The V and J genes are TRBV4-3 and TRBJ2-7, with 10 bases identical to TRBD2. The CDR3 has 16 residues. Germline values: CDR1 LGHNA, CDR2 YSLEER. The V segment lost 0 bases and the J segment 4 bases; nucleotides outside the gene matches: 6.

In its sample, this clone was seen once. V and J are TRBV19 and TRBJ2-3; TRBD2 matches at 7 bases. The CDR3 sequence is 14 residues long. The trim removed 7 bases at V and 2 bases at J, leaving 6 bases unmatched. Germline CDR1 reads LNHDA; CDR2 reads SQIVND (reference sequence). The CDR3 sequence: CASTPGGNTDTQYF. The CDR3 nucleotides read TGTGCCAGTACTCCGGGGGGAAACACAGATACGCAGTATTTT.

The chain employs TRBV7-2 and TRBJ1-2; 7 bases map to TRBD1. CDR1 is SGHTA and CDR2 is FQGNSA in the germline V gene. The CDR3 spans 17 residues. The junction had 20 bases not matched to a gene; V was cut back by 5 bases and J by 8 bases. CDR3 sequence: CASSISSTGVNSYGYTF. CDR3 bases: TGTGCCAGCAGCATATCCTCTACAGGGGTCAATAGTTACGGCTACACCTTC.

V and J are TRBV5-1 and TRBJ2-5, with D perhaps TRBD1 (5 bases). V lost 6 bases, J lost 9 bases, and 12 bases lay in between. Germline CDR1 SGHRS, CDR2 YFSETQ. The CDR3 loop spans 11 amino acids. CDR3 amino acids: CASTDEGAQYF. The CDR3 DNA reads TGCGCCAGCACCGACGAAGGGGCCCAGTACTTC.

The chain recombines TRBV15 with TRBJ1-3, with 7 bases aligning to TRBD1. V lost 0 bases to trimming and J lost 2 bases; unmatched junction nucleotides: 1. CDR1 is LNHNV and CDR2 is YYDKDF in the germline V gene (reference sequence). This CDR3 region has 15 residues. The DNA of the CDR3 is TGTGCCACCAGCAGAGACAGGGGGACTGGAAACACCATATATTTT. Protein: CATSRDRGTGNTIYF.

The CDR3 nucleotides read TGTGCCTGGAGAAGAGCGGGGGACTACGAGCAGTACTTC. It encodes CAWRRAGDYEQYF. The chain uses TRBV30 and TRBJ2-7; 8 bases match TRBD2. In germline, CDR1 is GTSNPN, CDR2 SVGIG (reference sequence). CDR3 length equals 13 residues. V was pared by 3 bases and J by 3 bases, with 4 bases of the junction left unmatched.

This rearrangement joins TRBV27 to TRBJ2-7, with D perhaps matching TRBD2 (5 bases). The V end was cut by 1 base, the J end by 0 bases, with 13 bases between. This CDR3 comprises 16 residues. The germline CDR1 and CDR2 sequences are MNHEY and SMNVEV (reference sequence). DNA for the CDR3: TGTGCCAGCAGTTTATTCGGGGATACCGACTCCTACGAGCAGTACTTC. Translated, it gives CASSLFGDTDSYEQYF.

The gene calls are TRBV18 and TRBJ2-7, with TRBD1 as a possible D gene (6 bases). V shed 1 base and J shed 2 bases, with 9 bases lying between them. This CDR3 is built from 14 residues. Germline CDR1 reads KGHSH; CDR2 reads LQKENI. DNA for the CDR3: TGTGCCAGCTCACCACTTCCAGGGGCCTACGAGCAGTACTTC. This gives the protein CASSPLPGAYEQYF.

The rearrangement joins TRBV6-5 to TRBJ1-3; TRBD1 agrees at 12 bases. Germline values: CDR1 MNHEY, CDR2 SVGAGI. The CDR3 extends over 16 amino acids. The V segment lost 4 bases and the J segment 3 bases; nucleotides outside the gene matches: 4. The CDR3 is CASSWGQGAIGNTIYF. The CDR3 DNA follows: TGTGCCAGCAGTTGGGGACAGGGGGCTATTGGAAACACCATATATTTT.